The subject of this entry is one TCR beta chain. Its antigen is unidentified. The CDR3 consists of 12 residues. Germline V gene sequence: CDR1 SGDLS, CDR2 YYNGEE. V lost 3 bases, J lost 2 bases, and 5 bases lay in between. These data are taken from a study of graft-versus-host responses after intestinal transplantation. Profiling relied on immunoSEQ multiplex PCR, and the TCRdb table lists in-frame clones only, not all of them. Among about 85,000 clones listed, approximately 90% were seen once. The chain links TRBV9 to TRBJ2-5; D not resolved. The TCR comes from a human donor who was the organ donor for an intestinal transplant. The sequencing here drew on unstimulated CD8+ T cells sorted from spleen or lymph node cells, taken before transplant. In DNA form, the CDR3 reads TGTGCCAGCAGCGGGCGGCAAGAGACCCAGTACTTC. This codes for CASSGRQETQYF.